The clone carrying this TCR beta chain was counted many times. The sample comes from a study of human T cells and chemical hapten exposure. At the level of the study: Weekly scalp doses of diphenylcyclopropenone were given to patients during the roughly 23-week study.

Germline loops: CDR1 MNHEY, CDR2 SVGEGT. The CDR3 extends over 15 amino acids. V dropped 8 bases and J dropped 2 bases, with 18 bases sitting between them. Using its own MiXCR run on the RACE reads, TCRdb lists one record per CDR3 protein. The profile covers about 380,000 distinct CDR3 sequences, with 5% to 6.5% appearing a single time and 2.5% to 3% taken by the ten largest. Described time point: pre-sensitization, week 0. Treatment of the sample: therapeutic diphenylcyclopropenone sensitization with weekly scalp DPC. The sequenced sample was whole blood, obtained in connection with sensitization to the hapten diphenylcyclopropenone (DPC). This TCR was sampled from a woman between 45 and 60 years old with alopecia areata. Some clones in this sample may be carry-over from other donors' samples. The rearrangement links TRBV6-2 or TRBV6-3 to TRBJ1-2; D gene ambiguous. The CDR3 sequence is CASGPTAETNYGYTF. Here the CDR3 DNA reads TGTGCCAGCGGCCCTACCGCCGAGACCAACTATGGCTACACCTTC.